These 29 T cell receptor beta chains share one sample of origin, sequenced in a study of OX40 agonist ivuxolimab in advanced cancers. Clones were sequenced by immunoSEQ multiplex PCR, and TCRdb holds only the in-frame ones, with some missing. Of about 53,000 clones in the sample, 80% to 90% are singletons; the top ten hold about a tenth. The sample in question was CD4+ or CD8+ T cells sorted from blood, obtained in a trial of the OX40 agonist ivuxolimab. Receptor source: an adult with an advanced solid tumor such as melanoma, head and neck, liver or kidney cancer.

The rearrangement links TRBV7-9 to TRBJ2-1, with TRBD1 matching 9 bases. CDR3 length equals 15 residues. Germline assignment: CDR1 SEHNR and CDR2 FQNEAQ (reference sequence). Trimming cost V 8 bases and J 5 bases; bases outside gene matches: 10. Written as DNA, the CDR3 is TGTGCCAGCGGACTGGACAGGGGATCCCACAATGAGCAGTTCTTC. Protein sequence: CASGLDRGSHNEQFF.

The chain carries TRBV29-1 and TRBJ2-2; TRBD1 aligns across 8 bases. This CDR3 spans 14 amino acids. The junction had 3 bases not matched to a gene; V was cut back by 6 bases and J by 0 bases. Germline V gene data show CDR1 as SQVTM and CDR2 as ANQGSEA. CDR3: CSVRTGPNTGELFF. The DNA for the CDR3 is TGCAGCGTCCGGACAGGGCCGAACACCGGGGAGCTGTTTTTT.

This clone was counted between two and nine times. The V gene is TRBV2, the J gene TRBJ2-3, with D possibly matching TRBD2 (5 bases). The CDR3 runs 12 residues. The V and J ends lost 7 bases and 5 bases respectively, with 10 bases between them. Germline assignment: CDR1 SNHLY and CDR2 FYNNEI. CDR3 sequence: CASIAGGDTQYF. Here the CDR3 DNA reads TGTGCCAGCATCGCGGGTGGAGATACGCAGTATTTT. The variable domain in full, with the rest retrieved from reference TRBV2 and TRBJ2-3, is EPEVTQTPSHQVTQMGQEVILRCVPISNHLYFYWYRQILGQKVEFLVSFYNNEISEKSEIFDDQFSVERPDGSNFTLKIRSTKLEDSAMYFCASIAGGDTQYFGPGTRLTVL.

This chain connects TRBV7-2 to TRBJ1-1; a weak D match, TRBD1 (6 bases). CDR3 length equals 14 residues. CDR1 is SGHTA and CDR2 is FQGNSA in the germline V gene. The germline V and J ends were trimmed by 5 bases and 1 base, with 11 bases remaining between them. The CDR3 sequence: CASSRRTANTEAFF. The CDR3 DNA reads TGTGCCAGCAGCCGGAGGACAGCGAACACTGAAGCTTTCTTT.

The V call is TRBV5-1, the J call TRBJ2-3; 7 bases align to TRBD1. The CDR3 has 15 amino acids. The germline V gene encodes CDR1 SGHRS and CDR2 YFSETQ. The junction had 9 bases not matched to a gene; V was cut back by 4 bases and J by 4 bases. In DNA form, the CDR3 reads TGCGCCAGCAGCAGACAGGGTGCCTCCCCAGATACGCAGTATTTT. Amino acids: CASSRQGASPDTQYF.

The V and J genes are TRBV7-8 and TRBJ1-2, with D maybe TRBD1 (6 bases). This CDR3 comprises 16 residues. V lost 5 bases to trimming and J lost 6 bases, with 22 bases between them. The germline V gene encodes CDR1 SGHVS and CDR2 FQNEAQ. Here the CDR3 DNA reads TGTGCCAGCAGCCCCTTGACAGGATTGGGATTCGATGGCTACACCTTC. Translating gives CASSPLTGLGFDGYTF.

V and J are TRBV5-8 and TRBJ1-2; D gene ambiguous. The V end lost 5 bases, the J end lost 4 bases, and 15 bases lay between the germline ends. Germline values: CDR1 SGHTS, CDR2 YDEGEE. The CDR3 is 14 residues long. The DNA of the CDR3 is TGTGCCAGCAGTTCAACCGGGAACCCCTATGGCTACACCTTC. Translated: CASSSTGNPYGYTF.

This clone was found once. V gene TRBV7-8 combines with J gene TRBJ2-2; the match to TRBD2 covers 10 bases. The CDR3 length is 16 residues. V shed 4 bases, J shed 3 bases, and the junction held 5 bases outside the gene matches. The germline gives CDR1 SGHVS, CDR2 FQNEAQ. The CDR3, as DNA: TGTGCCAGCAGCTCTAGCGGGAGACGGGACACCGGGGAGCTGTTTTTT. This gives the protein CASSSSGRRDTGELFF.

V gene TRBV6-6 combines with J gene TRBJ1-2; 7 bases are shared with TRBD1. Germline V gives CDR1 MNHNY, CDR2 SVGAGI (reference sequence). The CDR3 totals 14 residues. V shed 5 bases and J 0 bases; nucleotides not matched to a gene: 3. The CDR3 here is CASSGQAANYGYTF. CDR3 nucleotide sequence: TGTGCCAGCAGTGGACAGGCTGCTAACTATGGCTACACCTTC.

The rearrangement joins TRBV2 to TRBJ2-5, with 10 bases matching TRBD1. The V gene end was trimmed by 5 bases and the J gene end by 3 bases; junction bases not matched to a gene: 6. CDR3 length equals 15 residues. Germline V lookup: CDR1 SNHLY, CDR2 FYNNEI. CDR3 loop: CASSHGDRGKETQYF. CDR3 DNA: TGTGCCAGCAGTCACGGGGACAGGGGAAAAGAGACCCAGTACTTC.

The chain recombines TRBV7-9 with TRBJ1-4; TRBD1 agrees at 9 bases. The J segment lost 8 bases and the V segment lost 5 bases, leaving 12 bases of the junction unmatched. Germline CDR1 and CDR2: SEHNR and FQNEAQ (reference sequence). The CDR3 contains 16 residues. CDR3 in amino acids: CASSPPQGAKLEKLFF. The CDR3 DNA follows: TGTGCCAGCAGCCCACCACAGGGGGCGAAATTGGAAAAACTGTTTTTT. The full variable domain, in which reference TRBV7-9 and TRBJ1-4 provide the parts outside the CDR3, is DTGVSQNPRHKITKRGQNVTFRCDPISEHNRLYWYRQTLGQGPEFLTYFQNEAQLEKSRLLSDRFSAERPKGSFSTLEIQRTEQGDSAMYLCASSPPQGAKLEKLFFGSGTQLSVL.

This clone was recorded only once. This chain joins TRBV6-5 and TRBJ1-6, with D tentatively TRBD1 (6 bases). Germline V lookup: CDR1 MNHEY, CDR2 SVGAGI. The CDR3 has 13 residues. V was shortened by 8 bases and J by 7 bases, with 12 bases between the two germline ends. The CDR3, as DNA: TGTGCCAGCGGCGGGACAAACAATTCACCCCTCCACTTT. It encodes CASGGTNNSPLHF.

J is TRBJ2-5 and V is TRBV6-1; 12 bases are shared with TRBD2. Germline V gene data show CDR1 as MNHNS and CDR2 as SASEGT. V shed 3 bases, J shed 4 bases, and the junction held 3 bases outside the gene matches. This CDR3 comprises 15 residues. CDR3 loop: CASSDTSGRLETQYF. In DNA form, the CDR3 reads TGTGCCAGCAGTGACACTAGCGGGAGGTTAGAGACCCAGTACTTC.

The chain employs TRBV11-2 and TRBJ2-1; D is undetermined. CDR1 and CDR2 (germline): SGHAT, FQNNGV. Trimming stripped 0 bases from V and 7 bases from J, with 13 bases between. There are 15 residues in the CDR3. The CDR3 here is CASSLEERTLNEQFF. CDR3 sequence (DNA): TGTGCCAGCAGCTTAGAAGAACGAACTTTAAATGAGCAGTTCTTC.

This sequence joins TRBV6-5 and TRBJ1-1, with TRBD1 matching over 9 bases. Trimming took 6 bases from V and 2 from J; bases not matched to a gene: 7. This CDR3 is built from 15 residues. CDR1 and CDR2 (germline): MNHEY, SVGAGI. CDR3 in amino acids: CASSSGTGYNTEAFF. The DNA of the CDR3 is TGTGCCAGCAGCTCCGGGACAGGGTACAACACTGAAGCTTTCTTT.

The chain recombines TRBV19 with TRBJ1-5; the D gene is possibly TRBD1 (6 bases). The CDR3 consists of 14 residues. Germline loops: CDR1 LNHDA, CDR2 SQIVND (reference sequence). V lost 8 bases to trimming and J lost 2 bases, with 13 bases between them. The CDR3 DNA reads as TGTGCCAGTGGAGGGGGGTTCGGCAATCAGCCCCAGCATTTT. Amino acids: CASGGGFGNQPQHF.

The V gene is TRBV4-2, the J gene TRBJ1-4, with 7 nucleotides matching TRBD1. Germline V gene data show CDR1 as LGHNA and CDR2 as YNFKEQ. V trimming: 0 bases; J trimming: 8 bases; junction bases outside the gene matches: 6. The CDR3 covers 15 residues. In nucleotides, the CDR3 is TGTGCCAGCAGCCAAGAAGAGGGGGCAGTGGAAAAACTGTTTTTT. Amino acids: CASSQEEGAVEKLFF.

V usage is TRBV18 and J usage is TRBJ1-1; D gene uncertain. The germline V and J ends were trimmed by 7 bases and 6 bases, with 15 bases remaining between them. The CDR3 contains 13 residues. Per the germline V gene, CDR1 is KGHSH and CDR2 is LQKENI. The DNA for the CDR3 is TGTGCCAGCTATCCCACGAACGGGGCTGAAGCTTTCTTT. Translated, it gives CASYPTNGAEAFF.

The rearrangement uses TRBV18 and TRBJ2-5, with 7 bases aligning to TRBD2. This CDR3 comprises 14 residues. V trimming: 2 bases; J trimming: 5 bases; junction bases outside the gene matches: 5. The germline V gene encodes CDR1 KGHSH and CDR2 LQKENI. CDR3 residues: CASSPSGRKETQYF. For the CDR3, the DNA is TGTGCCAGCTCACCATCCGGGAGGAAGGAGACCCAGTACTTC.

The chain joins TRBV28 to TRBJ1-2; the match to TRBD1 covers 7 bases. The J segment lost 5 bases and the V segment lost 3 bases, leaving 6 bases of the junction unmatched. CDR1 and CDR2 (germline): MDHEN, SYDVKM. The CDR3 sequence is 14 residues long. The CDR3 here is CASSFSTGQYGYTF. CDR3 coding DNA: TGTGCCAGCAGTTTTTCGACAGGGCAGTATGGCTACACCTTC.

This clone was seen once. The chain carries TRBV5-1 and TRBJ2-1; TRBD1 is a possible D gene (5 bases). V was clipped by 0 bases and J by 8 bases, with 12 bases between them. The CDR3 is 14 residues long. In germline, CDR1 is SGHRS, CDR2 YFSETQ. The chain's CDR3 is CASSLGQMDHEQFF. In DNA, the CDR3 is TGCGCCAGCAGCTTGGGACAGATGGACCATGAGCAGTTCTTC.

The J gene is TRBJ2-1, the V gene TRBV28; 13 bases are a match to TRBD2. The V gene end was trimmed by 6 bases and the J gene end by 7 bases; junction bases not matched to a gene: 6. The CDR3 covers 15 residues. Germline CDR1 and CDR2: MDHEN and SYDVKM. The CDR3 here is CASSLLAGGPNEQFF. CDR3 DNA sequence: TGTGCCAGCAGCCTACTAGCGGGGGGGCCAAATGAGCAGTTCTTC.

CDR3 region: CASSQDRVNYGYTF. For the CDR3, the DNA is TGTGCCAGCAGCCAGGACAGGGTAAACTATGGCTACACCTTC. This chain uses TRBV7-2 with TRBJ1-2; TRBD1 agrees at 8 bases. The CDR3 is 14 residues long. J was trimmed by 2 bases and V by 5 bases; bases with no gene match: 4. Germline values: CDR1 SGHTA, CDR2 FQGNSA.

The V and J genes are TRBV18 and TRBJ2-2; no firm D call. Germline loops: CDR1 KGHSH, CDR2 LQKENI. V was shortened by 1 base and J by 1 base, with 4 bases between the two germline ends. This CDR3 comprises 14 residues. The CDR3 nucleotides are TGTGCCAGCTCACCACGAGAGAACACCGGGGAGCTGTTTTTT. This translates into CASSPRENTGELFF.

The chain joins TRBV4-2 to TRBJ2-5; D remains unclear. Germline CDR1 reads LGHNA; CDR2 reads YNFKEQ. CDR3 length: 15 amino acids. V gave up 2 bases and J gave up 4 bases, with 14 bases separating them. CDR3 protein: CASSQTTTSVETQYF. CDR3 coding DNA: TGTGCCAGCAGCCAAACAACGACATCAGTAGAGACCCAGTACTTC.

The chain combines TRBV6-5 with TRBJ2-3; D is unclear. This CDR3 contains 14 residues. Between the trimmed V and J ends, which lost 1 base and 1 base, there was a span of 6 bases. Germline CDR1 is MNHEY and CDR2 is SVGAGI. Here the CDR3 reads CASSYWSGTDTQYF. The CDR3 DNA is TGTGCCAGCAGTTACTGGAGCGGCACAGATACGCAGTATTTT.

The chain has TRBV5-1 and TRBJ2-7; 10 bases fit TRBD1. The junction had 1 base not matched to a gene; V was cut back by 0 bases and J by 4 bases. From germline, CDR1 is SGHRS and CDR2 YFSETQ. The CDR3 totals 14 residues. CDR3 in amino acids: CASSLGDRGYEQYF. As DNA, the CDR3 is TGCGCCAGCAGCTTGGGGGACAGGGGATACGAGCAGTACTTC.

This clone has more than one count but fewer than ten. The V call is TRBV28, the J call TRBJ2-7; perhaps TRBD1 as D (5 bases). Per the germline V gene, CDR1 is MDHEN and CDR2 is SYDVKM. The CDR3 is 14 residues long. V lost 3 bases and J 3 bases, leaving 12 bases between the germline ends. DNA for the CDR3: TGTGCCAGCAGTTTTTACAGGTTGAACTACGAGCAGTACTTC. It is translated as CASSFYRLNYEQYF.

The V and J genes are TRBV19 and TRBJ1-1; D is unresolved. The CDR3 extends over 16 amino acids. The germline V gene encodes CDR1 LNHDA and CDR2 SQIVND (reference sequence). V lost 1 base, J lost 4 bases, and 16 bases lay in between. DNA of the CDR3: TGTGCCAGTAGTATAGGGGCCGGGGTCTCGGGCACTGAAGCTTTCTTT. This gives the protein CASSIGAGVSGTEAFF.